These 17 T cell receptor beta chains share one sample of origin, sequenced in a study of blood T cell repertoires in COVID-19. TCRdb's copy holds only in-frame clones and misses some; the assay was immunoSEQ multiplex PCR. The sample carries 50,000 to 60,000 clones, roughly 85% recorded once. Sequenced sample: peripheral blood. The receptors were sampled from a human donor in a cohort sampled during active COVID-19.

This chain connects TRBV4-3 to TRBJ2-3, with 9 bases matching TRBD2. Germline CDR1 LGHNA, CDR2 YSLEER. The trim removed 3 bases at V and 3 bases at J, leaving 10 bases unmatched. The length of the CDR3 is 17 residues. This chain's CDR3 is CASSQNSGRGPTDTQYF. CDR3 DNA: TGCGCCAGCAGCCAGAATAGCGGGAGAGGCCCTACAGATACGCAGTATTTT.

The genes are TRBV25-1 and TRBJ2-5; a possible D gene is TRBD2 (6 bases). V gave up 1 base and J gave up 2 bases, with 14 bases separating them. The CDR3 spans 16 residues. The germline CDR1 and CDR2 sequences are MGHDK and SYGVNS. CDR3 loop: CASSESPGGVQETQYF. CDR3 nucleotides: TGTGCCAGCAGTGAATCCCCCGGAGGGGTTCAAGAGACCCAGTACTTC.

The chain joins TRBV5-1 to TRBJ1-2; 8 bases are a match to TRBD1. The V segment lost 4 bases and the J segment 3 bases; nucleotides outside the gene matches: 2. The CDR3 runs 13 residues. Germline assignment: CDR1 SGHRS and CDR2 YFSETQ. The CDR3 sequence is CASSAGQDYGYTF. The CDR3 DNA reads as TGCGCCAGCAGCGCGGGACAGGACTATGGCTACACCTTC.

The chain joins TRBV15 to TRBJ2-3; 10 nucleotides agree with TRBD2. Germline V gene data show CDR1 as LNHNV and CDR2 as YYDKDF (reference sequence). The V and J ends lost 0 bases and 4 bases, in that order; junction bases with no gene match: 7. The CDR3 length is 17 residues. The CDR3 nucleotides read TGTGCCACCAGCAGAGAACTAGCGGGACCGGGCCCAGATACGCAGTATTTT. Protein product: CATSRELAGPGPDTQYF.

V gene TRBV10-3 combines with J gene TRBJ2-1; 7 bases map to TRBD2. V trimming: 4 bases; J trimming: 5 bases; junction bases outside the gene matches: 8. CDR1 and CDR2 from the germline V gene are ENHRY and SYGVKD. The CDR3 has 15 amino acids. The CDR3 reads CAISGLREIHNEQFF. The DNA of the CDR3 is TGTGCCATCAGTGGTTTGCGGGAGATCCACAATGAGCAGTTCTTC.

The gene calls are TRBV5-1 and TRBJ2-5; D not certain. The V gene's germline CDR1 is SGHRS and CDR2 YFSETQ. V shed 0 bases and J shed 2 bases, with 8 bases lying between them. The CDR3 has 14 residues. The CDR3 DNA reads as TGCGCCAGCAGCTTGGCCAACGGTCAAGAGACCCAGTACTTC. It specifies CASSLANGQETQYF.

The chain links TRBV10-1 to TRBJ2-4, with D possibly TRBD1 on 6 matching bases. Germline CDR1 reads WNHNN; CDR2 reads SYGVQD (reference sequence). Trimming cost V 4 bases and J 1 base, with 11 bases left between them. There are 15 residues in the CDR3. Here the CDR3 reads CASSATQGAKNIQYF. The CDR3 DNA reads as TGCGCCAGCAGTGCAACCCAGGGGGCCAAAAACATTCAGTACTTC.

The chain employs TRBV18 and TRBJ2-5, with 9 nucleotides matching TRBD1. The CDR3 spans 20 residues. After removal of 2 bases from V and 1 base from J, the junction contained 17 bases not matched to a gene. CDR1 and CDR2 from the germline V gene are KGHSH and LQKENI. CDR3 nucleotide sequence: TGTGCCAGCTCACCAGGAACAGGGGGCTTTTGGGGGTGGGGCCAAGAGACCCAGTACTTC. As protein: CASSPGTGGFWGWGQETQYF.

The rearrangement uses TRBV15 and TRBJ1-5, with D possibly TRBD1 on 6 matching bases. Germline-derived CDR1 and CDR2 are LNHNV and YYDKDF (reference sequence). The CDR3 sequence is 13 residues long. The ends were cut back, 6 bases at V and 6 bases at J, with 12 bases in the middle. The CDR3 spells CATSRKGGQPQHF. CDR3 DNA sequence: TGTGCCACCAGTAGAAAAGGGGGTCAGCCCCAGCATTTT.

This clone appeared once. This chain joins TRBV18 and TRBJ2-1; possible D gene TRBD1, 7 bases. The CDR3 loop spans 17 amino acids. Germline-derived CDR1 and CDR2 are KGHSH and LQKENI. Trimming left V 0 bases short and J 7 bases short, with 19 bases between. This CDR3 reads CASSPPLAGRGRNEQFF. CDR3 coding DNA: TGTGCCAGCTCACCACCGTTGGCCGGCAGGGGGAGGAATGAGCAGTTCTTC.

The chain employs TRBV11-3 and TRBJ2-1; maybe TRBD1 (6 bases). The ends were cut back, 0 bases at V and 7 bases at J, with 19 bases in the middle. Germline lookup yields CDR1 SGHNT and CDR2 YENEEA. This CDR3 contains 17 residues. The CDR3 here is CASSLDDNRGIGNEQFF. DNA of the CDR3: TGTGCCAGCAGCTTAGACGATAATAGGGGGATAGGGAATGAGCAGTTCTTC.

This rearrangement joins TRBV10-2 to TRBJ2-3; TRBD2 matches at 9 bases. CDR3 length: 18 residues. V shed 5 bases and J 1 base; nucleotides not matched to a gene: 13. Per the germline V gene, CDR1 is WSHSY and CDR2 is SAAADI. CDR3 DNA sequence: TGCGCCAGCAGTTCCCCCCTTGTGGCTAGCGGGGGCACAGATACGCAGTATTTT. This sequence encodes CASSSPLVASGGTDTQYF.

J is TRBJ2-7 and V is TRBV3-1 (or the pseudogene TRBV3-2), with a weak D call TRBD1 (6 bases). V was clipped by 1 base and J by 6 bases, with 10 bases between them. The CDR3 is made up of 13 amino acids. Germline V lookup: CDR1 LGHDT, CDR2 YNNKEL (reference sequence). DNA for the CDR3: TGTGCCAGCAGCCAAGGGACAGCAGGCGAGCAGTACTTC. It yields the protein CASSQGTAGEQYF.

V gene TRBV9 combines with J gene TRBJ2-1, with 8 bases that match TRBD1. The CDR3 contains 15 residues. With 4 bases clipped from V and 1 base from J, the junction kept 4 bases outside the gene matches. Germline V gene data show CDR1 as SGDLS and CDR2 as YYNGEE. In nucleotides, the CDR3 is TGTGCCAGCAGCATTCAGGGGGCATCCTACAATGAGCAGTTCTTC. The encoded protein is CASSIQGASYNEQFF.

This clone occurred a few times. The rearrangement uses TRBV27 and TRBJ2-5, with 9 bases matching TRBD1. Germline loops: CDR1 MNHEY, CDR2 SMNVEV (reference sequence). CDR3 length: 16 amino acids. V shed 6 bases and J 2 bases; nucleotides not matched to a gene: 10. The DNA of the CDR3 is TGTGCCAGCAGGTCTCGGACAGGGGCCTGGCAAGAGACCCAGTACTTC. It is translated as CASRSRTGAWQETQYF.

The chain joins TRBV28 to TRBJ1-5; TRBD1 matches 9 bases. The CDR3 sequence is 16 residues long. Looked up from germline, CDR1 is MDHEN and CDR2 is SYDVKM. V shed 4 bases, J shed 4 bases, and the junction held 8 bases outside the gene matches. CDR3 in amino acids: CASSSGQGRVNQPQHF. The CDR3 nucleotides are TGTGCCAGCAGTTCCGGACAGGGGCGAGTTAATCAGCCCCAGCATTTT.

The rearrangement uses TRBV9 and TRBJ2-2, with 7 bases that match TRBD2. CDR3 length equals 14 residues. Germline trimming cut 5 bases from V and 4 bases from J; bases unmatched to any gene: 5. CDR1 and CDR2 (germline): SGDLS, YYNGEE. CDR3 in DNA: TGTGCCAGCAGGGTGGCGGGAGCCACCGGGGAGCTGTTTTTT. This gives the protein CASRVAGATGELFF.